This TCR beta chain was retrieved from a study of blood T cell repertoires in COVID-19. Study context: In each case, the material was cDNA or gDNA derived from T cells, B-cell-depleted T cells, or PBMCs.

Recruits, aged roughly 18 to 90 years, lived in 24 US areas. Data came from immunoSEQ multiplex PCR; TCRdb stores just in-frame clones and leaves some out. The sample includes about 200,000 clones, roughly 88% of them seen just once. CDR3 size: 16 residues. Germline V gene sequence: CDR1 LGHDT, CDR2 YNNKEL (reference sequence). Deletions cut 2 bases from V and 0 bases from J, with 8 bases between. Material: PBMCs or T cells enriched from blood (not recorded which). This sequence originates from a middle-aged man with acute COVID-19. The chain has TRBV3-1 (or the pseudogene TRBV3-2) and TRBJ1-6; D not resolved. In DNA form, the CDR3 reads TGTGCCAGCAGCCAACGCGGCTACTCCTATAATTCACCCCTCCACTTT. Translation: CASSQRGYSYNSPLHF.